This TCR beta chain appears in the sequencing data of a study of CD8+CD57+ T cells in acquired aplastic anemia. For the study at large: Average DNA yield from sorted CD4+ and CD8+ cells was 3.2 ug.

Study-wide results and caveats: The study identified more than 25 CD8+ CDR3 sequences shared by patients and controls. Patients showed no significant difference from controls in CD8+ Simpson's diversity.

The germline V gene has CDR1 MGHDK and CDR2 SYGVNS. This CDR3 has 9 amino acids. Before being chosen for sequencing, patients had shown CD8+CD57+ cell expansion by flow cytometry. This clonotype showed up many times. Its target is unknown. The TCR beta profiling, which covered VDJ combination and CDR3 sequence, was carried out using genomic DNA as the template. TCRdb re-called the reads with MiXCR, one entry per CDR3 protein. The sample holds roughly 80,000 distinct CDR3 sequences, 55% to 75% seen once. The clonotype comes from a human donor with aplastic anemia. The source material was sorted CD4+, CD8+, or CD8+CD57+ T cells (not recorded which) from PBMCs. This chain connects TRBV25-1 to TRBJ2-2; D gene unclear. The CDR3 nucleotides are TGTGCGAACACCGGGGAGCTGTTTTTT. Translation gives CANTGELFF.